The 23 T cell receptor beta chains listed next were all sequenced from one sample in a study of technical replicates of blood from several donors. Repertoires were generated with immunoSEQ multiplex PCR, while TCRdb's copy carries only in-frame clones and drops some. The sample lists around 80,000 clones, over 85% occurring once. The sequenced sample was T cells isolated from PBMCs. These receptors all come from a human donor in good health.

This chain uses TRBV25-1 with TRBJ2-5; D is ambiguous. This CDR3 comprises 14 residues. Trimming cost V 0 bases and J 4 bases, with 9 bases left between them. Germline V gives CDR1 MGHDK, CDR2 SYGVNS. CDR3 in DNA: TGTGCCAGCAGTGAATATACTATGGGAGAGACCCAGTACTTC. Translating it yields CASSEYTMGETQYF. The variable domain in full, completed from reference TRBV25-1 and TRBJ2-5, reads EADIYQTPRYLVIGTGKKITLECSQTMGHDKMYWYQQDPGMELHLIHYSYGVNSTEKGDLSSESTVSRIRTEHFPLTLESARPSHTSQYLCASSEYTMGETQYFGPGTRLLVL.

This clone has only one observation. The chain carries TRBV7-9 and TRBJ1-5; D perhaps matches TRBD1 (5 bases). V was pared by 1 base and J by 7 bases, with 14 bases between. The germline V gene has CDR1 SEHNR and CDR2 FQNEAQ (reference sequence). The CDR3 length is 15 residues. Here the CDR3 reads CASSLGGRRGQPQHF. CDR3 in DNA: TGTGCCAGCAGCTTAGGAGGGAGGAGGGGACAGCCCCAGCATTTT.

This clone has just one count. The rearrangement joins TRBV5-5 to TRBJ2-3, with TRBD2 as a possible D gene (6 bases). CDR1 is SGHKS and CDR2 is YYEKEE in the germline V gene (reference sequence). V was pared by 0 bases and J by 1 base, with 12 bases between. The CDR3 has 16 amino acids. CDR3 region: CASSLDLGGGTDTQYF. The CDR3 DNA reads TGTGCCAGCAGCTTGGACCTAGGAGGGGGCACAGATACGCAGTATTTT.

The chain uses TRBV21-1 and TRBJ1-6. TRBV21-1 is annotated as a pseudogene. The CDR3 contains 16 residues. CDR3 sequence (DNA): TGTGCCAGCAGTTACGGAGGCGAGACCGATAATTCACCCCTCCACTTT. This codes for CASSYGGETDNSPLHF.

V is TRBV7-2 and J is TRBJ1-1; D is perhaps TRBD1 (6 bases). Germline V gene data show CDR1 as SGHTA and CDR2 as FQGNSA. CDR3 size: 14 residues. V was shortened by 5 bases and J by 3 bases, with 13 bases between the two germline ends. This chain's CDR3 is CASSAPGGDTEAFF. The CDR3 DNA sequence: TGTGCCAGCAGCGCCCCGGGGGGCGACACTGAAGCTTTCTTT.

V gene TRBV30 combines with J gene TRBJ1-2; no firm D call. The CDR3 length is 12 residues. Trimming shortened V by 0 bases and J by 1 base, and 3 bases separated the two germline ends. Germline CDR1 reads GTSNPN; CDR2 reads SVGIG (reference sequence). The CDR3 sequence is CAWSVHNYGYTF. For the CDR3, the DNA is TGTGCCTGGAGTGTTCATAACTATGGCTACACCTTC.

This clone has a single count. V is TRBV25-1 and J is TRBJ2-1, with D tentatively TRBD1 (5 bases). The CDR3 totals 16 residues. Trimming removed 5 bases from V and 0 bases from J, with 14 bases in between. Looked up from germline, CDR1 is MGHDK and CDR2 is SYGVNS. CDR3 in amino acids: CASSSRTTGSYNEQFF. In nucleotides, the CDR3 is TGTGCCAGCAGTTCCCGGACAACTGGCTCCTACAATGAGCAGTTCTTC.

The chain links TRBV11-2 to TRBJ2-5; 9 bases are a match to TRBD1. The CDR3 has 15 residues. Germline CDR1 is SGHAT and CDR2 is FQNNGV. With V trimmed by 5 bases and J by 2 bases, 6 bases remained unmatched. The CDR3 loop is CASSTSDRGQETQYF. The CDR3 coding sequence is TGTGCCAGCAGCACTTCGGACAGGGGACAAGAGACCCAGTACTTC.

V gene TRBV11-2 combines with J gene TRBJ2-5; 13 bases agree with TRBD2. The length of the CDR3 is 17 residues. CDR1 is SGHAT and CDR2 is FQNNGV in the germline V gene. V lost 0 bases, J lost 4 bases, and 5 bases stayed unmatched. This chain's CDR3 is CASSLELAGGIRETQYF. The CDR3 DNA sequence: TGTGCCAGCAGCTTAGAACTAGCGGGAGGGATACGAGAGACCCAGTACTTC. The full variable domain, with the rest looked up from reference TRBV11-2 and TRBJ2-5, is EAGVAQSPRYKIIEKRQSVAFWCNPISGHATLYWYQQILGQGPKLLIQFQNNGVVDDSQLPKDRFSAERLKGVDSTLKIQPAKLEDSAVYLCASSLELAGGIRETQYFGPGTRLLVL.

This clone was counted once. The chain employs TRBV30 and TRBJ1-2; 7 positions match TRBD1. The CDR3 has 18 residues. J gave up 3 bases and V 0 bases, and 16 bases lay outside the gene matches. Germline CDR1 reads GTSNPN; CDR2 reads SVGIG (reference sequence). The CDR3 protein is CAWSVSDRRDSPYYGYTF. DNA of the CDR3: TGTGCCTGGAGTGTATCAGATCGCCGGGACAGCCCCTACTATGGCTACACCTTC.

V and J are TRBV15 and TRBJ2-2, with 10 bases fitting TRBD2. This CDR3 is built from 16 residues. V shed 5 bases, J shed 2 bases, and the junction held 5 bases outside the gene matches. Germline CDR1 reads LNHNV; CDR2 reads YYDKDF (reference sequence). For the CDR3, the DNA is TGTGCCACCAGCCTCCTAGCGGGGGATAACACCGGGGAGCTGTTTTTT. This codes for CATSLLAGDNTGELFF. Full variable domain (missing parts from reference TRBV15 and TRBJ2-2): DAMVIQNPRYQVTQFGKPVTLSCSQTLNHNVMYWYQQKSSQAPKLLFHYYDKDFNNEADTPDNFQSRRPNTSFCFLDIRSPGLGDTAMYLCATSLLAGDNTGELFFGEGSRLTVL.

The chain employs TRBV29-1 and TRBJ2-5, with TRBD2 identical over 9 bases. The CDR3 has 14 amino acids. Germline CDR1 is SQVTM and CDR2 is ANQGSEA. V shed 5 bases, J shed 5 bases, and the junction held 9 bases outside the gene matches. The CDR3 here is CSVFSGSPWETQYF. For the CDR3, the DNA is TGCAGCGTTTTTAGCGGGAGCCCGTGGGAGACCCAGTACTTC.

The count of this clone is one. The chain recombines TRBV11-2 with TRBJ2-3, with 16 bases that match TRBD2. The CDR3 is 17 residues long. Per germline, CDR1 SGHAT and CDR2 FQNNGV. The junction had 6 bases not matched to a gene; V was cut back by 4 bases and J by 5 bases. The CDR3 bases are TGTGCCAGCAGCTACGGGACTAGCGGGGGGGCTGTAGATACGCAGTATTTT. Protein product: CASSYGTSGGAVDTQYF.

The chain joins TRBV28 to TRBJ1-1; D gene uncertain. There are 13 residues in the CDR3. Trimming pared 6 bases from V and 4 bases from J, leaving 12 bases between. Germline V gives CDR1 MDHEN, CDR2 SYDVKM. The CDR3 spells CASRGGSTTEAFF. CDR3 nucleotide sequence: TGTGCCAGCAGGGGAGGTTCGACCACTGAAGCTTTCTTT.

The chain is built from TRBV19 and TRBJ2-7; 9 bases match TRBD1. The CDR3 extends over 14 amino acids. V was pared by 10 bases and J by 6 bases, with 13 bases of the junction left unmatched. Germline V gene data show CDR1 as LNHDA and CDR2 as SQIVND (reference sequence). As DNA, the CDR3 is TGTGCCACCTCAAAGGGGACAGGGCTAATCGAGCAGTACTTC. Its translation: CATSKGTGLIEQYF.

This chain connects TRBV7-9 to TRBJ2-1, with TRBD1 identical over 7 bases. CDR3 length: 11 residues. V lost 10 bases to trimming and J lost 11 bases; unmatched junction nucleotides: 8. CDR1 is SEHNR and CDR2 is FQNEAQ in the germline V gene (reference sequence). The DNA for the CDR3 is TGTGCCATCGGGACAGTGAATAAGCAGTTCTTC. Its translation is CAIGTVNKQFF.

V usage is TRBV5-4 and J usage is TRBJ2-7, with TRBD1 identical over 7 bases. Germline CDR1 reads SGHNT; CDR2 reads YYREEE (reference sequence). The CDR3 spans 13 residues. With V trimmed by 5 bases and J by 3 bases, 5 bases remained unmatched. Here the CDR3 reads CASSRGQDYEQYF. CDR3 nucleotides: TGTGCCAGCAGTCGTGGACAGGACTACGAGCAGTACTTC.

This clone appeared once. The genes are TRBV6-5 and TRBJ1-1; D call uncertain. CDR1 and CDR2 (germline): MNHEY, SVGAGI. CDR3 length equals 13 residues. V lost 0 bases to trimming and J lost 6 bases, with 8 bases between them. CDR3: CASSYSRAAEAFF. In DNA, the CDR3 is TGTGCCAGCAGTTACTCGAGGGCAGCTGAAGCTTTCTTT.

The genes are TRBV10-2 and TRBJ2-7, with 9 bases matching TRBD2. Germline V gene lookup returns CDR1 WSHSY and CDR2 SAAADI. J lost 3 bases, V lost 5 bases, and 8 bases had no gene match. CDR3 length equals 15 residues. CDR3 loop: CASSLGGRAHYEQYF. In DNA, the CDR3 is TGCGCCAGCAGTCTTGGCGGGAGGGCACACTACGAGCAGTACTTC.

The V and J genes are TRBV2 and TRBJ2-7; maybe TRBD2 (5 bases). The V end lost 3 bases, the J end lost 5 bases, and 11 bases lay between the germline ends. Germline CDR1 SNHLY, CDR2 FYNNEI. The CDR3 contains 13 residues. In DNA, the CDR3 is TGTGCCAGCAGTGAGACCGACTACCACGAGCAGTACTTC. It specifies CASSETDYHEQYF.

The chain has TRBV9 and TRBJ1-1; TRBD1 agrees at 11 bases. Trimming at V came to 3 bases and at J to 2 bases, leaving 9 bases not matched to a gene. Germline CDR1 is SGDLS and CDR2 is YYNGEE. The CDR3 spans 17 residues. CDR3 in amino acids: CASSARTGGLGNTEAFF. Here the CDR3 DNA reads TGTGCCAGCAGCGCCCGGACAGGGGGCTTAGGAAACACTGAAGCTTTCTTT.

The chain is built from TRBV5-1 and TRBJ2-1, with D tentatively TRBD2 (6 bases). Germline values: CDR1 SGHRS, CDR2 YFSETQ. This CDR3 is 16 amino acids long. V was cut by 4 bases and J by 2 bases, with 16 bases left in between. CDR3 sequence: CASSLRGGTPYNEQFF. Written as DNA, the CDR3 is TGCGCCAGCAGCCTTCGGGGCGGGACCCCCTACAATGAGCAGTTCTTC.

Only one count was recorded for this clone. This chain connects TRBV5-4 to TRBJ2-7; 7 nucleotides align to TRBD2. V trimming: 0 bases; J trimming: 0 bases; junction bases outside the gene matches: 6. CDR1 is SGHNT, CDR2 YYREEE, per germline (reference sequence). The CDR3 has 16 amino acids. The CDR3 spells CASSLGGGGNSYEQYF. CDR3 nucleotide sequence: TGTGCCAGCAGCTTGGGGGGGGGAGGGAACTCCTACGAGCAGTACTTC.